This T cell receptor (beta chain) was sequenced during a study of cytomegalovirus exposure and HLA in healthy donors. PCR used 60 Vbeta primers and 13 Jbeta primers. The method was immunoSEQ multiplex PCR; TCRdb's version includes in-frame clones alone and lacks a portion of them. The data hold about 200,000 clones, with 73% observed a single time. Broader study findings: In a later analysis, TCR beta V- and J-gene trimming was associated with a missense DCLRE1C variant. TCR beta sequences reportedly predicted most subjects' HLA-A and HLA-B alleles accurately. A likely sequencing artifact accounted for one observed cluster of highly shared sequence variants.

A note on this clone: Its antigen is as yet unknown. Different DNA sequences within this sample yield the same CDR3.

Trimming shortened V by 0 bases and J by 4 bases, and 6 bases separated the two germline ends. Germline loops: CDR1 LGHNA, CDR2 YSLEER. The CDR3 length is 13 residues. The source material was PBMCs. This sequence originates from a young woman in good health and CMV-seronegative. The V call is TRBV4-3, the J call TRBJ2-5; unclear D gene. The CDR3: CASSQDLRETQYF. The CDR3 coding sequence is TGCGCCAGCAGCCAAGATCTCCGAGAGACCCAGTACTTC.